This TCR beta chain was captured in a study of blood T cell repertoires in COVID-19. Study at large: The analysed material was cDNA or gDNA that came from T cells, B-cell-depleted T cells, or PBMCs.

Patients from Seattle were sampled longitudinally, starting during active infection. This table comes from immunoSEQ multiplex PCR, and its TCRdb copy is limited to in-frame clones, with some not included. The data contain 350,000 to 400,000 clones, 75% to 90% of them singletons. The clonotype was recovered from a woman between 55 and 75 years old with COVID-19, enrolled during active disease. Sequencing was performed on peripheral blood.

The CDR3: CASSLRGSEAFF. As DNA, the CDR3 is TGTGCCAGCAGCCTAAGGGGAAGTGAAGCTTTCTTT. This sequence joins TRBV2 and TRBJ1-1; a weak D match, TRBD1 (5 bases). CDR1 is SNHLY, CDR2 FYNNEI, per germline. The CDR3 sequence is 12 residues long. Trimming shortened V by 6 bases and J by 7 bases, and 12 bases separated the two germline ends. The variable domain in full, completed from reference TRBV2 and TRBJ1-1, reads EPEVTQTPSHQVTQMGQEVILRCVPISNHLYFYWYRQILGQKVEFLVSFYNNEISEKSEIFDDQFSVERPDGSNFTLKIRSTKLEDSAMYFCASSLRGSEAFFGQGTRLTVV.